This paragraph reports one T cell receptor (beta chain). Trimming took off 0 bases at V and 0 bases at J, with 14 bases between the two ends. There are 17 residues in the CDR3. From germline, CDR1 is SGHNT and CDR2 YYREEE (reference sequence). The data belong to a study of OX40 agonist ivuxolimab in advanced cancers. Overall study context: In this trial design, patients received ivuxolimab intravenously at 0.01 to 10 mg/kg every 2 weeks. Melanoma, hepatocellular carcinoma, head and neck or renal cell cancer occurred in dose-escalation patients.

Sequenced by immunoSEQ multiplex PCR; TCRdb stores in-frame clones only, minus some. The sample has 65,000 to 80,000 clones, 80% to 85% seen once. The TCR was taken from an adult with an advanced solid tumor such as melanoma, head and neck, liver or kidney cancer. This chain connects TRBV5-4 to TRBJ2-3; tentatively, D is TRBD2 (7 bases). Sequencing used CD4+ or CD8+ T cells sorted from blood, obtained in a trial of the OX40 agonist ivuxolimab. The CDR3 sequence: CASSLDVGGPSTDTQYF. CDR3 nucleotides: TGTGCCAGCAGCTTGGATGTGGGGGGGCCGAGCACAGATACGCAGTATTTT.